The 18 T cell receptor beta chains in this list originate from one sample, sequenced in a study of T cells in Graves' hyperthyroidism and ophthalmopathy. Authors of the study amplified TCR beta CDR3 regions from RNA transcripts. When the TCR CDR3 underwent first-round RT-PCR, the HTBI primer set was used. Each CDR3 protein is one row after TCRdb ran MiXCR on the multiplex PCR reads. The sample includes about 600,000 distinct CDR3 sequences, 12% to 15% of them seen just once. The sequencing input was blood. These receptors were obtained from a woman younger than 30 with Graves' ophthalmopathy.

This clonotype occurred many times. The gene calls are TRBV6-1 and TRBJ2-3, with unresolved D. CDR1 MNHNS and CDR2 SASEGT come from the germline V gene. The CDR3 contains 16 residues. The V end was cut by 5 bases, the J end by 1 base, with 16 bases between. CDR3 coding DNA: TGTGCCAGCAGTTACGGCGGTCGAGCCGGCACAGATACGCAGTATTTT. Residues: CASSYGGRAGTDTQYF.

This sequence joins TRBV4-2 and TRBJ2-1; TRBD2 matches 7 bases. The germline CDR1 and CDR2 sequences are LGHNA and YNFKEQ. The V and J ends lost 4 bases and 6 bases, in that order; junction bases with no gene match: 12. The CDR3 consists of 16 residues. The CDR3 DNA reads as TGTGCCAGCAGCCTGCCCCTCGGACTAGTCTCCAATGAGCAGTTCTTC. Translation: CASSLPLGLVSNEQFF.

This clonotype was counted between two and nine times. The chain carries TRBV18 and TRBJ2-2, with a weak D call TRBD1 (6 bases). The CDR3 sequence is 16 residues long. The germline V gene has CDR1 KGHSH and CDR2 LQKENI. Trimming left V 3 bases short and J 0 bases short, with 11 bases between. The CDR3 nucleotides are TGTGCCAGCTCACCTGATCAGGGGCCGAACACCGGGGAGCTGTTTTTT. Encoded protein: CASSPDQGPNTGELFF.

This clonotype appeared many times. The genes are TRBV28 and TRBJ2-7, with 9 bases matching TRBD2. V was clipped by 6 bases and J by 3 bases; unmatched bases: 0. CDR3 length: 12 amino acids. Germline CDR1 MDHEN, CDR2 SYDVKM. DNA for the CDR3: TGTGCCAGCAGAGCGGGAGGCTACGAGCAGTACTTC. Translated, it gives CASRAGGYEQYF.

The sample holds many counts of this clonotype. This CDR3 reads CASSLDAGPDTQYF. For the CDR3, the DNA is TGTGCCAGCAGCTTAGACGCAGGGCCAGATACGCAGTATTTT. V gene TRBV7-6 combines with J gene TRBJ2-3, with a weak D call TRBD1 (5 bases). In germline, CDR1 is SGHVS, CDR2 FNYEAQ. CDR3 length: 14 amino acids. The V end was cut by 1 base, the J end by 4 bases, with 9 bases between.

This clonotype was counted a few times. This chain's CDR3 is CASSYPGTGFGGYTF. The CDR3 DNA sequence: TGTGCCAGCAGTTACCCTGGAACAGGGTTCGGTGGCTACACCTTC. This chain uses TRBV6-6 with TRBJ1-2, with a tentative D call TRBD1 (6 bases). Germline loops: CDR1 MNHNY, CDR2 SVGAGI (reference sequence). Trimming shortened V by 2 bases and J by 7 bases, and 17 bases separated the two germline ends. This CDR3 comprises 15 residues.

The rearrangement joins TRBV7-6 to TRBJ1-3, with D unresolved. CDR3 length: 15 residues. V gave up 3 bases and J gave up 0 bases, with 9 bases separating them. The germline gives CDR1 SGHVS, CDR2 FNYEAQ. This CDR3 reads CASSFDFSSGNTIYF. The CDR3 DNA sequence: TGTGCCAGCAGCTTCGATTTTTCCTCTGGAAACACCATATATTTT. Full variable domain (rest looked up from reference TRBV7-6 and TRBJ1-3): GAGVSQSPRYKVTKRGQDVALRCDPISGHVSLYWYRQALGQGPEFLTYFNYEAQQDKSGLPNDRFSAERPEGSISTLTIQRTEQRDSAMYRCASSFDFSSGNTIYFGEGSWLTVV.

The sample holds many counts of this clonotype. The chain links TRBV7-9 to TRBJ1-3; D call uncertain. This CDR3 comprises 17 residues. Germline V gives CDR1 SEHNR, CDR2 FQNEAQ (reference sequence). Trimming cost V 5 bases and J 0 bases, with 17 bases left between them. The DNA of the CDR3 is TGTGCCAGCAGCCCCCGACCGGCGGCGATCTCTGGAAACACCATATATTTT. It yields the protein CASSPRPAAISGNTIYF.

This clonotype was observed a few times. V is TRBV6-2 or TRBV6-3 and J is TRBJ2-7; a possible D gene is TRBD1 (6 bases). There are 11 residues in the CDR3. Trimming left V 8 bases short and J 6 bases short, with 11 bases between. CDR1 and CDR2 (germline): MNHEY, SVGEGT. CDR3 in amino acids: CASFTGFEQYF. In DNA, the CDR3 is TGTGCCAGCTTTACAGGGTTCGAGCAGTACTTC.

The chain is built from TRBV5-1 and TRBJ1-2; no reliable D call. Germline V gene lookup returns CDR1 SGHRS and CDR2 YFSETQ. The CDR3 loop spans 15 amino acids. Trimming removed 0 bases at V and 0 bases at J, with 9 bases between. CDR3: CASSLAGDPNYGYTF. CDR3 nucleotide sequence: TGCGCCAGCAGCTTGGCCGGGGATCCTAACTATGGCTACACCTTC.

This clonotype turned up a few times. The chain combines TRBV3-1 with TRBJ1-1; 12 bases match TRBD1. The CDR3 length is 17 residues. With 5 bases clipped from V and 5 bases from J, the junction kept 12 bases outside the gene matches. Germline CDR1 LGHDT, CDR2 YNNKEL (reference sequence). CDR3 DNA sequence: TGTGCCAGCAGCAGGGGGACAGGGGGCTACTTGGGGACTGAAGCTTTCTTT. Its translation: CASSRGTGGYLGTEAFF.

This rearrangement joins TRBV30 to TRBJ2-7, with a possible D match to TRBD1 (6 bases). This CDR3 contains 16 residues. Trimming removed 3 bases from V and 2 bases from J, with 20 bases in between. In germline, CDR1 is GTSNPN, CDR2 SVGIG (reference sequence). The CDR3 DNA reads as TGTGCCTGGAGCCAAGTGTTTGGGGGCGCAGCCTACGAGCAGTACTTC. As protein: CAWSQVFGGAAYEQYF.

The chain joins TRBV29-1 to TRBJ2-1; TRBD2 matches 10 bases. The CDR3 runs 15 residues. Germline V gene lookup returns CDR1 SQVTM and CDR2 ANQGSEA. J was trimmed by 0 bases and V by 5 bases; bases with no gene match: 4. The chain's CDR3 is CSVLSGRASYNEQFF. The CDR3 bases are TGCAGCGTTCTGAGCGGGAGGGCCTCCTACAATGAGCAGTTCTTC.

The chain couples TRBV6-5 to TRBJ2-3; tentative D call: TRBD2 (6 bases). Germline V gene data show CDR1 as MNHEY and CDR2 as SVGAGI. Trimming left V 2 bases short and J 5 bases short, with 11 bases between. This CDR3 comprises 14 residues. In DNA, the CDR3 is TGTGCCAGCAGTTACACTCTCGGGGGAGATACGCAGTATTTT. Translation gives CASSYTLGGDTQYF.

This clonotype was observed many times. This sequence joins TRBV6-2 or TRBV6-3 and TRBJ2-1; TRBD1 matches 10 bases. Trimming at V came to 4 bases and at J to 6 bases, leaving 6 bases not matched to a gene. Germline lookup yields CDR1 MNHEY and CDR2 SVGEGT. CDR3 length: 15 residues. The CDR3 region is CASSSGTGVLNEQFF. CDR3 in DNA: TGTGCCAGCAGTTCCGGGACAGGGGTCCTCAATGAGCAGTTCTTC.

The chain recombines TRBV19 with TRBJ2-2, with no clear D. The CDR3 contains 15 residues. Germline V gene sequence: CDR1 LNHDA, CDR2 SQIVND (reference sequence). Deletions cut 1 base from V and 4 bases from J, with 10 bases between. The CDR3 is CASSIVGTVTGELFF. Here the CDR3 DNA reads TGTGCCAGTAGTATAGTTGGAACAGTCACCGGGGAGCTGTTTTTT.

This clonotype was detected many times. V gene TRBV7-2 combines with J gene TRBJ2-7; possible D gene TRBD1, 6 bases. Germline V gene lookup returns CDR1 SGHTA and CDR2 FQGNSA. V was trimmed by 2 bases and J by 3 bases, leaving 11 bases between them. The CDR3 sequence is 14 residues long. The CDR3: CASSLIGTYYEQYF. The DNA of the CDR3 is TGTGCCAGCAGCTTAATAGGGACATACTACGAGCAGTACTTC.

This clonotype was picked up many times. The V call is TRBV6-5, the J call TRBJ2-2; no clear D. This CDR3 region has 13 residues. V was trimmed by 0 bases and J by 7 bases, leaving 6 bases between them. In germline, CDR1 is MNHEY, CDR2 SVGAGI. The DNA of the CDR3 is TGTGCCAGCAGTTACTCGAGCATCGGGGAGCTGTTTTTT. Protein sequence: CASSYSSIGELFF.